This T cell receptor (beta chain) emerged from a study of control samples from healthy donors and cancer patients. This CDR3 contains 14 residues. V trimming: 5 bases; J trimming: 1 base; junction bases outside the gene matches: 3. Germline assignment: CDR1 SGHVS and CDR2 FQNEAQ. Measured with immunoSEQ multiplex PCR; TCRdb has only the in-frame clones, and not every one. The table has 25,000 to 30,000 clones, around 87% seen once. The sample comprised PBMCs. The receptor comes from a woman aged 40 to 55 with lung cancer. The rearrangement links TRBV7-8 to TRBJ1-1; 8 bases map to TRBD1. The CDR3 DNA sequence: TGTGCCAGCAGCCCAGGACAGGGGAACACTGAAGCTTTCTTT. Translation: CASSPGQGNTEAFF.